Listed below are T cell receptor beta chains from one sample, sequenced in a study of OX40 agonist ivuxolimab in advanced cancers. Here immunoSEQ multiplex PCR was the method, and the copy in TCRdb shows in-frame clones only, minus some. This sample has around 70,000 clones; 92% occur once, and the top ten carry under 10%. The sample was CD4+ or CD8+ T cells sorted from blood, taken in a trial of the OX40 agonist ivuxolimab. These receptors were taken from an adult with an advanced solid tumor such as melanoma, head and neck, liver or kidney cancer. The CDR3 runs from the conserved cysteine through the conserved F or W. The order of the fields is D gene, V gene, J gene, clone size, CDR3 DNA, CDR3 protein. The D gene is left open where the match is weak. Size values are once, few and many counts, or a class for expanded clones, and some rows have none.

-,TRBV2,TRBJ2-7,once,TGTGCCAGCAGTGAAGCGCTTCGGGCCCTATACGAGCAGTACTTC,CASSEALRALYEQYF
TRBD1,TRBV25-1,TRBJ2-1,-,TGTGCCAGCAGGCAACAGGGGGCCAATGAGCAGTTCTTC,CASRQQGANEQFF
TRBD2,TRBV7-9,TRBJ2-7,-,TGTGCCAGCAGCTCCTCCTTAGCGGGGGGGCTGGACGAGCAGTACTTC,CASSSSLAGGLDEQYF
TRBD1,TRBV7-9,TRBJ2-3,-,TGTGCCTCGACAGGGGGAGGAACAGATACGCAGTATTTT,CASTGGGTDTQYF
-,TRBV5-1,TRBJ2-3,-,TGCGCCAGCAGCCCCGAACGAACAGATACGCAGTATTTT,CASSPERTDTQYF
-,TRBV6-5,TRBJ1-2,-,TGTGCCAGCAGGTCCGGGGATGGGGGCTACACCTTC,CASRSGDGGYTF
-,TRBV27,TRBJ2-5,-,TGTGCCAGCAGTTCTTGGGGGTTAGAGACCCAGTACTTC,CASSSWGLETQYF
-,TRBV4-3,TRBJ2-2,-,TGCGCCAGCAGCCAAGAGTTCGCGCCAACCGGGGAGCTGTTTTTT,CASSQEFAPTGELFF
-,TRBV7-6,TRBJ1-4,-,TGTGCCAGCAGCGAACGGGGGTCAACTAATGAAAAACTGTTTTTT,CASSERGSTNEKLFF
-,TRBV9,TRBJ2-3,-,TGTGCCAGCAGCCCGTTCTGGGGGCTGGGAAGCACAGATACGCAGTATTTT,CASSPFWGLGSTDTQYF
-,TRBV7-6,TRBJ2-1,medium-sized,TGTGCCAGCAGCTTCGACGGACCTGAGCAGTTCTTC,CASSFDGPEQFF
-,TRBV19,TRBJ2-7,-,TGTGCCAGTAGTGCAGGTGGAGGGGGCTACGAGCAGTACTTC,CASSAGGGGYEQYF
-,TRBV6-6,TRBJ2-5,-,TGTGCCAGCAGTGATAGGGGGACCCAGTACTTC,CASSDRGTQYF
TRBD1,TRBV10-3,TRBJ1-1,-,TGTGCCATCAGGACAGGGGGCAACACTGAAGCTTTCTTT,CAIRTGGNTEAFF